This is a list of T cell receptor beta chains from one sample in a study of T cells in Graves' hyperthyroidism and ophthalmopathy. TCRdb re-analysed the multiplex PCR reads in MiXCR, keeping a single row per CDR3 protein. The sample includes around 420,000 distinct CDR3 sequences, 15% to 18% of them seen just once. The sample comprised blood. The receptors originated from a woman aged 18-29 years with Graves' hyperthyroidism. CDR3s include the opening cysteine and the closing phenylalanine or tryptophan. D genes are given only for firm matches. Clone size is shown for a subset of rows, as once, few, many or a class of expanded clone.

TGTGCCAGCTCAACTTCGGGACAGGGGAACACTGAAGCTTTCTTT	CASSTSGQGNTEAFF	TRBV18	TRBJ1-1	many	TRBD1	15
TGTGCCAGCAGCCTAAGGGGGGGGCCTACCTCTGGGGCCAACGTCCTGACTTTC	CASSLRGGPTSGANVLTF	TRBV7-3	TRBJ2-6	-	-	18
TGTGCCAGCAGCCAAAGCACTGAAGCTTTCTTT	CASSQSTEAFF	TRBV3-1	TRBJ1-1	many	-	11
TGTGCCAGCAGCGTAGCCCCCGCAGCGAAGAATGAAAAACTGTTTTTT	CASSVAPAAKNEKLFF	TRBV9	TRBJ1-4	few	-	16
TGTGCCATCAGTGCTCCGAAGGGGGAGCAGTACTTC	CAISAPKGEQYF	TRBV10-3	TRBJ2-7	few	-	12
TGTGCCAGCAGTCTCGGACTCGGCCAAGAGACCCAGTACTTC	CASSLGLGQETQYF	TRBV27	TRBJ2-5	many	-	14
TGCGCCAGCAGCCAAGATGGGGTAGCCTACGAGCAGTACTTC	CASSQDGVAYEQYF	TRBV4-3	TRBJ2-7	many	-	14
TGTGCCAGCAGGCTTACAGGGGCGGTCGGAAACACCATATATTTT	CASRLTGAVGNTIYF	TRBV28	TRBJ1-3	-	TRBD1	15
TGTGCCAGCAGCTCGACAGTGTCCAATCAGCCCCAGCATTTT	CASSSTVSNQPQHF	TRBV7-2	TRBJ1-5	-	-	14
TGTGCCAGCAGTGAATCACTATTTGAGCAGTTCTTC	CASSESLFEQFF	TRBV2	TRBJ2-1	-	-	12
TGCGCCAGCAGCCCGACAGTCACAAAGGATACGCAGTATTTT	CASSPTVTKDTQYF	TRBV5-1	TRBJ2-3	many	-	14
TGTGCCAGTAGTCCCGACAGGGAAAGGCATCAGCCCCAGCATTTT	CASSPDRERHQPQHF	TRBV19	TRBJ1-5	few	TRBD1	15
TGTGCCACCAGCAAGGAGATGAACACTGAAGCTTTCTTT	CATSKEMNTEAFF	TRBV15	TRBJ1-1	many	-	13
TGTGCCTCGTGTCGAGGAGGCACTGAAGCTTTCTTT	CASCRGGTEAFF	TRBV12-3/TRBV12-4	TRBJ1-1	many	-	12
TGTGCCAGCAGTTTAGAGGGGGCGAACTCTGGGGCCAACGTCCTGACTTTC	CASSLEGANSGANVLTF	TRBV28	TRBJ2-6	many	TRBD1	17
TGTGCCAGCAGACCGACAGGGTTGCCCTACAATGAGCAGTTCTTC	CASRPTGLPYNEQFF	TRBV28	TRBJ2-1	many	TRBD1	15
TGTGCCAGCAGGTTGAAGGGCTCGAGCTCCTATAATTCACCCCTCCACTTT	CASRLKGSSSYNSPLHF	TRBV11-2	TRBJ1-6	-	-	17
TGTGCCAGCAGCTTAGGGGTCGGCAGGGGTTACGAGCAGTACTTC	CASSLGVGRGYEQYF	TRBV7-6	TRBJ2-7	-	-	15
TGTGCCAGCAGCTCATCCCACCGGGACACCACCTACGAGCAGTACTTC	CASSSSHRDTTYEQYF	TRBV7-6	TRBJ2-7	-	-	16
TGTGCCACCAGCAGTCAACAAATCTCCTACAATGAGCAGTTCTTC	CATSSQQISYNEQFF	TRBV15	TRBJ2-1	many	-	15
TGTGCCAGCAGACTACCGGGAGGGCTCGAGCAGTACTTC	CASRLPGGLEQYF	TRBV6-1	TRBJ2-7	many	TRBD2	13
TGTGCCAGCAACACGATCGTTAATGAAAAACTGTTTTTT	CASNTIVNEKLFF	TRBV6-1	TRBJ1-4	-	-	13
TGTGCCAGCAGTTTACGGCGGCTAGCGGGAGGGCCGTTTAGCGAGCAGTACTTC	CASSLRRLAGGPFSEQYF	TRBV27	TRBJ2-7	-	TRBD2	18
TGCAGCGCGGGGACAGTTCTAGCTAACTATGGCTACACCTTC	CSAGTVLANYGYTF	TRBV29-1	TRBJ1-2	-	TRBD1	14
TGTGCCAGCAGCCCCCGTAGCAGGGTATCGGGCAATGAGCAGTTCTTC	CASSPRSRVSGNEQFF	TRBV9	TRBJ2-1	many	-	16
TGCGCCAGCAGCACCTCCGGGAGTGCCTACAATGAGCAGTTCTTC	CASSTSGSAYNEQFF	TRBV5-1	TRBJ2-1	many	-	15
TGTGCCAGCAGCCGGACAGGGAGAGAAAAACTGTTTTTT	CASSRTGREKLFF	TRBV11-2	TRBJ1-4	many	TRBD1	13
TGTGCCAGCAGCCTTACAGGGGCGGATGGCTACACCTTC	CASSLTGADGYTF	TRBV3-1	TRBJ1-2	many	TRBD1	13
TGCAGTGCTAGCTGCGGACTAGCGGGACGCTCCTCCTACAATGAGCAGTTCTTC	CSASCGLAGRSSYNEQFF	TRBV20-1	TRBJ2-1	-	TRBD2	18
TGTGCCAGCAGTTTCTTCAGGGATGATGGCTACACCTTC	CASSFFRDDGYTF	TRBV6-1	TRBJ1-2	few	-	13
TGTGCCAGCAGCCAAGCATCGACTAGCGGGCAAGAGACCCAGTACTTC	CASSQASTSGQETQYF	TRBV3-1	TRBJ2-5	many	TRBD2	16
TGTGCCAGTAGAGAGTCCGATAAGACTAGGAGGTTGAATGAGCAGTTCTTC	CASRESDKTRRLNEQFF	TRBV19	TRBJ2-1	-	-	17
TGTGCCAGCAGTGCAGGACAGAGAGGAAGAACTTTCTTT	CASSAGQRGRTFF	TRBV6-1	TRBJ1-1	once	-	13
TGTGCCAGCAGTGGATTGATAGCGGGAGGCGGAGGCTACACCTTC	CASSGLIAGGGGYTF	TRBV2	TRBJ1-2	-	-	15
TGTGCCAGCTCACTCAAACGACAGGGAAGTAGCTCCTATAATTCACCCCTCCACTTT	CASSLKRQGSSSYNSPLHF	TRBV18	TRBJ1-6	few	TRBD1	19
TGTGCCAGCAGCTTAGGGAACACTGAAGCTTTCTTT	CASSLGNTEAFF	TRBV28	TRBJ1-1	many	-	12
TGTGCCAGCAGATTACAGGGATACGAGCAGTACTTC	CASRLQGYEQYF	TRBV6-1	TRBJ2-7	many	-	12